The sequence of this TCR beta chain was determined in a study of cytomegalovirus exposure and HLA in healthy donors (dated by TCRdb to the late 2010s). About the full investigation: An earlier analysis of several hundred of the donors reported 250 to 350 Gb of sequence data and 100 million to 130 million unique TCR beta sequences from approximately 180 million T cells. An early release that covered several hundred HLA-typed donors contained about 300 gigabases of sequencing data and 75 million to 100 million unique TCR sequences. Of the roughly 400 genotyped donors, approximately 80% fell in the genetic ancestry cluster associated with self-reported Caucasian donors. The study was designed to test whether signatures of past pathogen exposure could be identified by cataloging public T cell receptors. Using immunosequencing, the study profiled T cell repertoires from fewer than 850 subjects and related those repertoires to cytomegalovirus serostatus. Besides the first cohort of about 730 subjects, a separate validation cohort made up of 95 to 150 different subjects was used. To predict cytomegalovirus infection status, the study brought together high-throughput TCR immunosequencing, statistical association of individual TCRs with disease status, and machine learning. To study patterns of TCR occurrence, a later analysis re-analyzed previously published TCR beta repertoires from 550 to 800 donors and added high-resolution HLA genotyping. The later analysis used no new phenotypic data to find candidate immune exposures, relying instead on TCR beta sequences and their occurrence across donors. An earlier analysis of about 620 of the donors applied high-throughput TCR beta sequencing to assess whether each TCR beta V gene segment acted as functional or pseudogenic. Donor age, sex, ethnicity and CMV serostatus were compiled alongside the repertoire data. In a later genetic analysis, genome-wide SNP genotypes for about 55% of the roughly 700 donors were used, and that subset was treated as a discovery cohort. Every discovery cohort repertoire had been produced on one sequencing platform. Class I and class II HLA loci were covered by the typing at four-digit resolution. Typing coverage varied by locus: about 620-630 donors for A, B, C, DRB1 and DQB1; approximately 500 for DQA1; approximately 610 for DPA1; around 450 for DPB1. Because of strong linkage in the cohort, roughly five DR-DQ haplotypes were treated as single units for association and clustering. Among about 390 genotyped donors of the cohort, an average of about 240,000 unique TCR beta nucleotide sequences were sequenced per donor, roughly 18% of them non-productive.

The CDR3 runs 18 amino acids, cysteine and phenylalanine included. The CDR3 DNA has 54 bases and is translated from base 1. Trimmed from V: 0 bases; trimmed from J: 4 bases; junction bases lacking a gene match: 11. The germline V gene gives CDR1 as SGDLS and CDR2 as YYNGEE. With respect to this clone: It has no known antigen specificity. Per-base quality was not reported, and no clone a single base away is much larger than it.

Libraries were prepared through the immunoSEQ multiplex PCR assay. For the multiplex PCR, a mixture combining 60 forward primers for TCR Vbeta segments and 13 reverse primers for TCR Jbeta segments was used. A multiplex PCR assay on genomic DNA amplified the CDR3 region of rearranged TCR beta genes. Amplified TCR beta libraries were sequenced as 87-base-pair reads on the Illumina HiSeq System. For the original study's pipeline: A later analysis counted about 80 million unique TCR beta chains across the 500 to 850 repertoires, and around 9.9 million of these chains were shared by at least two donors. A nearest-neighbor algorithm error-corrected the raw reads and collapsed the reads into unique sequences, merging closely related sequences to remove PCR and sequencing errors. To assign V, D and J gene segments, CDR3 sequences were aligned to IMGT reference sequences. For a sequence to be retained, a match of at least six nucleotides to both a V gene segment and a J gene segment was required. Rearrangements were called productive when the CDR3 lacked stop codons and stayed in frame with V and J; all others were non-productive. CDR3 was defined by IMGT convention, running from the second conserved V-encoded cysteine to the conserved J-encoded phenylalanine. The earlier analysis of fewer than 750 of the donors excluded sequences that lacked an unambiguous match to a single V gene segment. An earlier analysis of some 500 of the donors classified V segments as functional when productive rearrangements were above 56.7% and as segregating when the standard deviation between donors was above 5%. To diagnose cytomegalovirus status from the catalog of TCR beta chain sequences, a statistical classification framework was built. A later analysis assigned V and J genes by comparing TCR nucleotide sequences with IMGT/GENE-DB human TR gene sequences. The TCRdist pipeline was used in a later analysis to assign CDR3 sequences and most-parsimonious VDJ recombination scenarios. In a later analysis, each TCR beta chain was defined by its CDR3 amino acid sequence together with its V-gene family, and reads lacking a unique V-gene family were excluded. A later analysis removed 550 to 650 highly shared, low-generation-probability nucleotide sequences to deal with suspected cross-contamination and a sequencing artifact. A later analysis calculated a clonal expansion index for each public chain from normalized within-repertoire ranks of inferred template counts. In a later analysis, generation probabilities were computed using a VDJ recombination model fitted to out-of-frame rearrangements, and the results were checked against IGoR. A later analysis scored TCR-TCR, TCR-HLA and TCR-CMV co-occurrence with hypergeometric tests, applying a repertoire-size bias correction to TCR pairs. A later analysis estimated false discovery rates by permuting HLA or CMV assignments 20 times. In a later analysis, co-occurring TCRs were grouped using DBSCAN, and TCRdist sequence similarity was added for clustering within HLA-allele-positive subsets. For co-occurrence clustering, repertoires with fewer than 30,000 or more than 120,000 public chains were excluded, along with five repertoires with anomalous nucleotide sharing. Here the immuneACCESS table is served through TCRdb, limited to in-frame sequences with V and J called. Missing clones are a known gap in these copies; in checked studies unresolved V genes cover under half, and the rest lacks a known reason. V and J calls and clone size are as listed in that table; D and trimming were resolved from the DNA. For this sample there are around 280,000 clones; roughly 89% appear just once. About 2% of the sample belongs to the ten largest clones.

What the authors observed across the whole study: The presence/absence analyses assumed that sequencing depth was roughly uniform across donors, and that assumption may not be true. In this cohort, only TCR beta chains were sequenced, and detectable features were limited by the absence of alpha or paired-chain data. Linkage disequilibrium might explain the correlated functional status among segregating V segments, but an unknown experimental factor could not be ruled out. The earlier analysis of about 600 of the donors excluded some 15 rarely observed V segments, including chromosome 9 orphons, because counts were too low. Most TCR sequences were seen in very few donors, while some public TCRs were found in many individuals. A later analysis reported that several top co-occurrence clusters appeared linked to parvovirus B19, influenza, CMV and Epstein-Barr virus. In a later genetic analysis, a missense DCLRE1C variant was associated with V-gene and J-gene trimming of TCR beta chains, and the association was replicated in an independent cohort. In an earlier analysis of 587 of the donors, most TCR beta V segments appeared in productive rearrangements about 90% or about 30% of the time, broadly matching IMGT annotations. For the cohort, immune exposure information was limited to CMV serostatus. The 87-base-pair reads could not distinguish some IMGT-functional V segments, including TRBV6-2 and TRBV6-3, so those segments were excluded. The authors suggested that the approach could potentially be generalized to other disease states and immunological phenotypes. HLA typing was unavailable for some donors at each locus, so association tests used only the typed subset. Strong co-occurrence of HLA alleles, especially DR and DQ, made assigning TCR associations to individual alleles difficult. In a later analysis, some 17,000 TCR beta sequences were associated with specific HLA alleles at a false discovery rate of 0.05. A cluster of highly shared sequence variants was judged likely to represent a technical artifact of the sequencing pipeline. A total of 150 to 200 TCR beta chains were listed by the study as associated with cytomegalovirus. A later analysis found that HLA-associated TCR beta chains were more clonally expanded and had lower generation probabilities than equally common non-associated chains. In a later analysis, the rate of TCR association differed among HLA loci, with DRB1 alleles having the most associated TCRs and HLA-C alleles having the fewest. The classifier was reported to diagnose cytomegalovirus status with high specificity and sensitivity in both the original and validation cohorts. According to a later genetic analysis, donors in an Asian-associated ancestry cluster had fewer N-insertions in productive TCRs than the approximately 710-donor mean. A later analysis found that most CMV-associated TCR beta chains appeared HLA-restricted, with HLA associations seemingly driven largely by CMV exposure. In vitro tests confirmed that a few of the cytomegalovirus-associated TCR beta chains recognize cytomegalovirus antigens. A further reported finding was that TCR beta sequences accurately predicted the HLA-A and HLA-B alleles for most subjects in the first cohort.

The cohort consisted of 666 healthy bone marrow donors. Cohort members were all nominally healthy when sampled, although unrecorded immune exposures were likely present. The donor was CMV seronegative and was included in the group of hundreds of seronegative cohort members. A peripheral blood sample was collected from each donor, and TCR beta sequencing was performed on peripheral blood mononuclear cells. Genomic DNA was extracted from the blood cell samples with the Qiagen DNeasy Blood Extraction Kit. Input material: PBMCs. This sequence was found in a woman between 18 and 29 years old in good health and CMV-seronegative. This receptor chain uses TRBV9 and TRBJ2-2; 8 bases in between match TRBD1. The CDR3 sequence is CASSVALLGQGATGELFF. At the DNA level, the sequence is TGTGCCAGCAGCGTAGCTTTATTGGGGCAGGGGGCCACCGGGGAGCTGTTTTTT.